Presented here are 8 T cell receptor beta chains from one specimen sequenced in a study of blood T cell repertoires in COVID-19. The assay was immunoSEQ multiplex PCR, and TCRdb's table has in-frame clones only and misses some. This table has over 70,000 clones, roughly four fifths appearing once. Sequencing input: peripheral blood. These receptors all come from a human donor in a cohort sampled during active COVID-19.

The CDR3 DNA reads TGTGCCAGCAGTAGGGAAGGGGGATTGAGCACTGAAGCTTTCTTT. Protein sequence: CASSREGGLSTEAFF. The chain couples TRBV6-5 to TRBJ1-1, with D perhaps TRBD1 (6 bases). Trimming took off 5 bases at V and 4 bases at J, with 17 bases between the two ends. The CDR3 sequence is 15 residues long. CDR1 is MNHEY and CDR2 is SVGAGI in the germline V gene.

The chain links TRBV28 to TRBJ1-2; weak D call: TRBD1 (5 bases). V was shortened by 3 bases and J by 8 bases, with 10 bases between the two germline ends. The CDR3 consists of 12 residues. The V gene's germline CDR1 is MDHEN and CDR2 SYDVKM. The CDR3 DNA is TGTGCCAGCAGTTTGCAGGGATCAGGCTACACCTTC. It specifies CASSLQGSGYTF.

The V gene is TRBV28, the J gene TRBJ1-6; D is ambiguous. Germline CDR1 is MDHEN and CDR2 is SYDVKM. Trimming took 5 bases from V and 10 from J, leaving 9 bases between them. The CDR3 contains 12 residues. CDR3 sequence: CASSPPGSPLHF. CDR3 DNA sequence: TGTGCCAGCAGTCCCCCCGGGTCACCCCTCCACTTT.

The CDR3 nucleotides are TGTGCCAGCAGTGAACCGGCAGACTACTATGGCTACACCTTC. This translates into CASSEPADYYGYTF. The chain combines TRBV6-1 with TRBJ1-2; no clear D gene. Germline V lookup: CDR1 MNHNS, CDR2 SASEGT. The germline V and J ends were trimmed by 2 bases and 3 bases, with 10 bases remaining between them. CDR3 length: 14 amino acids.

The genes are TRBV7-6 and TRBJ2-1; weak D call: TRBD1 (6 bases). The CDR3 spans 15 residues. Trimming left V 2 bases short and J 2 bases short, with 10 bases between. The germline V gene has CDR1 SGHVS and CDR2 FNYEAQ. CDR3 sequence: CASSLNGGPYNEQFF. Written as DNA, the CDR3 is TGTGCCAGCAGCTTAAATGGGGGCCCCTACAATGAGCAGTTCTTC.

J is TRBJ1-5 and V is TRBV7-2; D unclear. V shed 6 bases and J shed 4 bases, with 10 bases lying between them. The germline gives CDR1 SGHTA, CDR2 FQGNSA. The CDR3 spans 13 residues. The CDR3 sequence is CASRAQSNQPQHF. The CDR3 region has the DNA TGTGCCAGCAGAGCCCAAAGTAATCAGCCCCAGCATTTT.

The chain recombines TRBV11-2 with TRBJ2-3; the D is unclear. This CDR3 has 12 amino acids. V lost 5 bases, J lost 2 bases, and 5 bases lay in between. Looked up from germline, CDR1 is SGHAT and CDR2 is FQNNGV. The chain's CDR3 is CASSEYTDTQYF. The CDR3 DNA sequence: TGTGCCAGCAGCGAGTACACAGATACGCAGTATTTT.

V gene TRBV15 combines with J gene TRBJ2-6; unclear D gene. V shed 1 base and J shed 0 bases, with 7 bases lying between them. Germline values: CDR1 LNHNV, CDR2 YYDKDF (reference sequence). CDR3 length equals 16 residues. The CDR3 DNA reads as TGTGCCACCAGCAGAGGAGGAGACTCTGGGGCCAACGTCCTGACTTTC. Residues: CATSRGGDSGANVLTF.